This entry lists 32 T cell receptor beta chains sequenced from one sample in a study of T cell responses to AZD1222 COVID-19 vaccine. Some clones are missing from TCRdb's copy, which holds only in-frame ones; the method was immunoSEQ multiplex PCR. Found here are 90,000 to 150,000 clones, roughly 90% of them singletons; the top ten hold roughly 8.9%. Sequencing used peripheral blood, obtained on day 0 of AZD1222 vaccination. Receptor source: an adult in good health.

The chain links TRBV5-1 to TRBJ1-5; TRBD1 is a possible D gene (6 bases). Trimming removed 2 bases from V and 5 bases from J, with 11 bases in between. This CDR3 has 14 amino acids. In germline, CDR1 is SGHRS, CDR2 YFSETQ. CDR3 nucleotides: TGCGCCAGCAGCTTAACAGGGAGGGATCAGCCCCAGCATTTT. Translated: CASSLTGRDQPQHF.

The CDR3: CASSMGAGDAYEQYF. The CDR3 DNA is TGCGCCAGCAGCATGGGAGCGGGGGATGCCTACGAGCAGTACTTC. V usage is TRBV5-1 and J usage is TRBJ2-7; 8 nucleotides align to TRBD2. Trimming at V came to 4 bases and at J to 2 bases, leaving 8 bases not matched to a gene. The V gene's germline CDR1 is SGHRS and CDR2 YFSETQ. This CDR3 has 15 residues.

CDR3 nucleotides: TGTGCCAGCAGCCTAGACAGTAACACTGAAGCTTTCTTT. As protein: CASSLDSNTEAFF. The chain couples TRBV3-1 (or the pseudogene TRBV3-2) to TRBJ1-1; TRBD1 might be the D (5 bases). The CDR3 extends over 13 amino acids. Germline V gene lookup returns CDR1 LGHDT and CDR2 YNNKEL (reference sequence). Trimming took 4 bases from V and 2 from J, leaving 8 bases between them.

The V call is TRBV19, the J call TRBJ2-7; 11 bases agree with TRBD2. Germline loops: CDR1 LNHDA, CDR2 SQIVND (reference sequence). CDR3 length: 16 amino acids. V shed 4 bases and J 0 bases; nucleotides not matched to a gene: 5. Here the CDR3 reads CASSTPGTSGSYEQYF. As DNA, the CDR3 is TGTGCCAGTAGTACCCCCGGGACTAGCGGCTCCTACGAGCAGTACTTC.

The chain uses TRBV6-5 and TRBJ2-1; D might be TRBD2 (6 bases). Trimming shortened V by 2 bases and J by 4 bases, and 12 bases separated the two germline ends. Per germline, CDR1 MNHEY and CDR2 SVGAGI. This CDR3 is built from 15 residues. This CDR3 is CASSYGDSIYNEQFF. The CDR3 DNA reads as TGTGCCAGCAGTTACGGGGACTCGATATACAATGAGCAGTTCTTC.

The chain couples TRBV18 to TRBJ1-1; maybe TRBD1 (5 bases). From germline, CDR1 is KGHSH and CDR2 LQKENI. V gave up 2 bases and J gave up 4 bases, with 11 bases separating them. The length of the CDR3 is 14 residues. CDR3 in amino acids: CASSPKVGVTEAFF. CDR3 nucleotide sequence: TGTGCCAGCTCACCAAAGGTAGGGGTCACTGAAGCTTTCTTT.

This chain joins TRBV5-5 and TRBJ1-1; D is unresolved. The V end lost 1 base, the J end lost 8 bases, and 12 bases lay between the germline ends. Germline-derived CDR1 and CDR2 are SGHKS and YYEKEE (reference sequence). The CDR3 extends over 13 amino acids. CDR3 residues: CASSLWRKVEAFF. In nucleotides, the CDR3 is TGTGCCAGCAGCTTGTGGCGGAAGGTAGAAGCTTTCTTT.

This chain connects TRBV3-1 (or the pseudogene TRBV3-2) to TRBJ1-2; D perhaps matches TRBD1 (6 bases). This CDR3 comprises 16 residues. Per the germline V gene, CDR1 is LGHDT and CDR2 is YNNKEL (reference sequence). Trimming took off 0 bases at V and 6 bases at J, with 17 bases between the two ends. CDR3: CASSQDLWGAVNGYTF. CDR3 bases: TGTGCCAGCAGCCAAGACCTTTGGGGGGCGGTGAATGGCTACACCTTC.

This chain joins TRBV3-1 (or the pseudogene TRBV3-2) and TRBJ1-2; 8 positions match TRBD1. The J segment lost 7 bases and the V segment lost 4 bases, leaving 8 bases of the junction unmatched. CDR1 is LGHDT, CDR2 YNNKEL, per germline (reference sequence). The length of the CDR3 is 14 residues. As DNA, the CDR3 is TGTGCCAGCAGCCTACAGGGGGTCCAGGGTGGCTACACCTTC. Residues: CASSLQGVQGGYTF.

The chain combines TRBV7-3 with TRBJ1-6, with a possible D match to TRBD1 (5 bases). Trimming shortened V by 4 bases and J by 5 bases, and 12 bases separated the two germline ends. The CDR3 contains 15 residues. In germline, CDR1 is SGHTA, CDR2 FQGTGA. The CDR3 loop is CASSSLGRDNSPLHF. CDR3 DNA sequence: TGTGCCAGCAGCTCATTGGGACGGGATAATTCACCCCTCCACTTT.

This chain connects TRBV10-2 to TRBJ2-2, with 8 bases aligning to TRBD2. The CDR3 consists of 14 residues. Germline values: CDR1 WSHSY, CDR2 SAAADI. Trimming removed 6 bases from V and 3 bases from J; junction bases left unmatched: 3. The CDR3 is CASRRGADTGELFF. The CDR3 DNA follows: TGCGCCAGCAGGCGGGGGGCCGACACCGGGGAGCTGTTTTTT.

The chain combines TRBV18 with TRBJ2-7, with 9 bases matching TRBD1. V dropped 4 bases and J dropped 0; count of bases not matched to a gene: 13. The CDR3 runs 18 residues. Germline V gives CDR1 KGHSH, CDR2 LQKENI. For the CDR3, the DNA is TGTGCCAGCTCACTCCAATCGGGACAGGGAATTTTCTCCTACGAGCAGTACTTC. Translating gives CASSLQSGQGIFSYEQYF.

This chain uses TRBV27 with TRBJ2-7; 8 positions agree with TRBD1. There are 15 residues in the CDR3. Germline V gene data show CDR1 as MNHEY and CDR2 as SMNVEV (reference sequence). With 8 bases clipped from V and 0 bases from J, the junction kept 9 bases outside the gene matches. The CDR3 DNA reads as TGTGCCAGCCACCGGACAGGGATACCCTCCTACGAGCAGTACTTC. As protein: CASHRTGIPSYEQYF.

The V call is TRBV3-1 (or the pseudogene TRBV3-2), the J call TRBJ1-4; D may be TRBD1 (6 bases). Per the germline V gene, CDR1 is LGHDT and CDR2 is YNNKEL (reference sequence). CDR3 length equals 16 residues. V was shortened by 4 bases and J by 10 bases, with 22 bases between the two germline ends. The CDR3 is CASSLGARGQNRKLFF. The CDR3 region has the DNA TGTGCCAGCAGCCTGGGGGCCAGGGGACAAAATCGAAAACTGTTTTTT.

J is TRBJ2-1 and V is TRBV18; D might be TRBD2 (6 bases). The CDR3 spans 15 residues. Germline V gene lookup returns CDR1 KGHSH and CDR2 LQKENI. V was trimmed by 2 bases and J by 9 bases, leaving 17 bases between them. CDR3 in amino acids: CASSPTVAGNGEQFF. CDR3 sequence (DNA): TGTGCCAGCTCACCAACCGTGGCGGGGAACGGTGAGCAGTTCTTC. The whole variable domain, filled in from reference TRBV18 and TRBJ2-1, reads NAGVMQNPRHLVRRRGQEARLRCSPMKGHSHVYWYRQLPEEGLKFMVYLQKENIIDESGMPKERFSAEFPKEGPSILRIQQVVRGDSAAYFCASSPTVAGNGEQFFGPGTRLTVL.

CDR3 sequence (DNA): TGTGCCAGCAGTTTAGGGGATGCTTTCTTT. Translated, it gives CASSLGDAFF. The chain is built from TRBV12-3 or TRBV12-4 and TRBJ1-1; unclear D gene. Trimming shortened V by 1 base and J by 11 bases, and 5 bases separated the two germline ends. The CDR3 totals 10 residues.

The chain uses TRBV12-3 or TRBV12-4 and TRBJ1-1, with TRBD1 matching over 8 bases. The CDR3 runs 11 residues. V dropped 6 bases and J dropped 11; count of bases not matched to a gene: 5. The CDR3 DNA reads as TGTGCCAGCAGAGACAGGGGAACGGCTTTCTTT. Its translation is CASRDRGTAFF.

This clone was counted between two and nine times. CDR3 protein: CSVGTSPKNIQYF. Here the CDR3 DNA reads TGCAGCGTTGGGACTAGCCCCAAAAACATTCAGTACTTC. The J gene is TRBJ2-4, the V gene TRBV29-1; 8 positions match TRBD2. Per germline, CDR1 SQVTM and CDR2 ANQGSEA. The CDR3 consists of 13 residues. J was trimmed by 2 bases and V by 4 bases; bases with no gene match: 1.

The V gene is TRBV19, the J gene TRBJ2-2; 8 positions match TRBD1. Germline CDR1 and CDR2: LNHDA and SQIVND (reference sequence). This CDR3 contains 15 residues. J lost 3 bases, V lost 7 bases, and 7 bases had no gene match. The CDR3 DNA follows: TGTGCCAGTACTAACGGACAGGGCTACACCGGGGAGCTGTTTTTT. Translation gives CASTNGQGYTGELFF.

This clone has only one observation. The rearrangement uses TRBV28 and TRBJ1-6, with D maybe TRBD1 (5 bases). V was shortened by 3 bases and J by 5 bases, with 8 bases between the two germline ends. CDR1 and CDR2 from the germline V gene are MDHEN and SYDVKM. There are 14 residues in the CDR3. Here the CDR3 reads CASSLTAHNSPLHF. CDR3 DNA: TGTGCCAGCAGTTTGACAGCTCATAATTCACCCCTCCACTTT.

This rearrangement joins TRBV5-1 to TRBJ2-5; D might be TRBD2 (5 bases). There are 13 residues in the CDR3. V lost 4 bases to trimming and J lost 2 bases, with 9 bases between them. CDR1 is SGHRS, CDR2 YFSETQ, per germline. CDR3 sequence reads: CASSPLVQETQYF. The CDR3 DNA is TGCGCCAGCAGCCCACTAGTACAAGAGACCCAGTACTTC.

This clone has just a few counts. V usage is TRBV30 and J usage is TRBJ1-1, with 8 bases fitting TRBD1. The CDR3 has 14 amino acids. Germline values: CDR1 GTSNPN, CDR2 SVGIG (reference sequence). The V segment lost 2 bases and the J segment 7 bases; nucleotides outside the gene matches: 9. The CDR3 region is CAWSILDRVGEAFF. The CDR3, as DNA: TGTGCCTGGAGTATATTGGACAGGGTAGGTGAAGCTTTCTTT.

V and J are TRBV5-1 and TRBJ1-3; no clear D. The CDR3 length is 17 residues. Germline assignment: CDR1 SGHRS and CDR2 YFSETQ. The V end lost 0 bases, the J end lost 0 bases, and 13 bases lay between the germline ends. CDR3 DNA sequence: TGCGCCAGCAGCTTGGAGGGCGGTTTACCCTCTGGAAACACCATATATTTT. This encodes CASSLEGGLPSGNTIYF. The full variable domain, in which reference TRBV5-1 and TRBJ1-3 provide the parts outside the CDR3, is KAGVTQTPRYLIKTRGQQVTLSCSPISGHRSVSWYQQTPGQGLQFLFEYFSETQRNKGNFPGRFSGRQFSNSRSEMNVSTLELGDSALYLCASSLEGGLPSGNTIYFGEGSWLTVV.

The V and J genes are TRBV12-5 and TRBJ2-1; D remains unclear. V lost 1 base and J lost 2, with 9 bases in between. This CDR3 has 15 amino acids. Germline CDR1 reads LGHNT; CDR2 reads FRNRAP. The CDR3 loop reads CASGLAPGPYNEQFF. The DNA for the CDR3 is TGTGCTAGTGGTTTGGCCCCCGGGCCCTACAATGAGCAGTTCTTC.

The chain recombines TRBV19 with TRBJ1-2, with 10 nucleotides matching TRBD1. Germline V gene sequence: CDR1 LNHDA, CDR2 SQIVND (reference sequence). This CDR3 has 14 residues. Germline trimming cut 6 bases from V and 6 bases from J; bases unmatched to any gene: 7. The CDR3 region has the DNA TGTGCCAGTAGAGAGGACAGGGGGACGGATGGCTACACCTTC. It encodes CASREDRGTDGYTF.

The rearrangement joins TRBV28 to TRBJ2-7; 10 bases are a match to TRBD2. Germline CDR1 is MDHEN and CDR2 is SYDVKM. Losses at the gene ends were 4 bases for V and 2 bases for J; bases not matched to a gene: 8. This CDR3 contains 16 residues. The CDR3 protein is CASSSLHGLAAYEQYF. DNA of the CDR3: TGTGCCAGCAGTTCGCTACACGGACTAGCGGCCTACGAGCAGTACTTC.

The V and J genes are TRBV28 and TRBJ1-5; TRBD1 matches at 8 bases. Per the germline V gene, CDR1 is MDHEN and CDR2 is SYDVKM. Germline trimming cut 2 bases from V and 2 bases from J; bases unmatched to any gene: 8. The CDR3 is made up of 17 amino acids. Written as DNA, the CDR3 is TGTGCCAGCAGTTTAGTCGGCAGGGGGCTTGGCAATCAGCCCCAGCATTTT. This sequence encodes CASSLVGRGLGNQPQHF.

CDR3 in DNA: TGTGCCAGCTCACCGCTAGTCGATTCCGGGACAGGGAATTACGAGCAGTACTTC. This sequence encodes CASSPLVDSGTGNYEQYF. The V and J genes are TRBV18 and TRBJ2-7; 9 bases are shared with TRBD1. CDR1 KGHSH and CDR2 LQKENI come from the germline V gene. The junction had 16 bases not matched to a gene; V was cut back by 3 bases and J by 4 bases. This CDR3 comprises 18 residues. Full variable domain (outside the CDR3, taken from reference TRBV18 and TRBJ2-7): NAGVMQNPRHLVRRRGQEARLRCSPMKGHSHVYWYRQLPEEGLKFMVYLQKENIIDESGMPKERFSAEFPKEGPSILRIQQVVRGDSAAYFCASSPLVDSGTGNYEQYFGPGTRLTVT.

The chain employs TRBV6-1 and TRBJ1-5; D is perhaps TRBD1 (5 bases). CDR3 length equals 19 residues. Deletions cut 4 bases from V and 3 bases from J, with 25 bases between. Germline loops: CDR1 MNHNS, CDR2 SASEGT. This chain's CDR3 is CASSAPRAGWPRNNQPQHF. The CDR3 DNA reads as TGTGCCAGCAGTGCCCCCCGGGCAGGGTGGCCCCGTAACAATCAGCCCCAGCATTTT.

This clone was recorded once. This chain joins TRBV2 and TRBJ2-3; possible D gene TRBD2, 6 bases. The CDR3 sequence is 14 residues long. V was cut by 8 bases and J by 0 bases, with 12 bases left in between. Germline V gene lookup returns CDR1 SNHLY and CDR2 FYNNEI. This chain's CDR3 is CASRDFDSTDTQYF. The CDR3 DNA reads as TGTGCCAGCCGGGACTTCGATAGCACAGATACGCAGTATTTT.

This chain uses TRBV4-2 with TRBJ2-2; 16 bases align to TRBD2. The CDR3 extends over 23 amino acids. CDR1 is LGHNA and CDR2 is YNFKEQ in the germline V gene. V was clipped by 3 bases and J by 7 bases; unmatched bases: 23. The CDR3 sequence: CASSHKLRPGLAGGPRISGELFF. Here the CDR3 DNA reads TGTGCCAGCAGCCACAAGCTCCGACCGGGACTAGCGGGGGGGCCCCGAATCAGCGGGGAGCTGTTTTTT.

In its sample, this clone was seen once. In DNA, the CDR3 is TGTGCCACCAGTGATTTCAGCAGGACCTATGGCTACACCTTC. This codes for CATSDFSRTYGYTF. The chain employs TRBV24-1 and TRBJ1-2; D gene unclear. V lost 1 base and J 4 bases, leaving 9 bases between the germline ends. CDR3 length equals 14 residues. Germline CDR1 KGHDR, CDR2 SFDVKD.